This T cell receptor (beta chain) was recovered during a study of regulatory T cells in long-lasting Graves disease (dated by TCRdb to about 2021). At the level of the whole study: Persistent Graves' disease was defined as antithyroid drug treatment for over 5 years with persistently positive TSH receptor autoantibodies. The study was registered as a clinical trial and conducted in China. A total of roughly 35 samples underwent TCR sequencing: 13 from persistent and around 20 from newly diagnosed Graves' disease patients. Persistent Graves' disease patients in the clinical cohort had taken antithyroid drugs for roughly 10 years on average. This study used TCR sequencing and RNA sequencing of peripheral blood to compare persistent Graves' disease patients against newly diagnosed Graves' disease patients. The study at large found these results: Lower TCR Shannon entropy and fewer highly expanded clones were observed in persistent Graves' disease patients than in newly diagnosed patients, which suggested clonal expansion. Only peripheral blood was studied, because thyroid tissue, the primary lesion, was inaccessible. Persistent disease showed preferential use of TRBV28, TRBJ1-2 and TRBJ2-5, whereas newly diagnosed disease favored TRBV20-1 and TRBJ2-1. Sequencing and analysis were limited to the TCR beta chain. A larger number of public clonotypes was shared among persistent patients (2,741) than among newly diagnosed patients (over 850). The authors acknowledged the small sample size as a limitation that may reduce accuracy.

A few counts support this clonotype. The antigen it binds to is not known. No per-base quality is available; no much larger clone lies one base away. Per the publication, the time point label means: persistent/refractory GD, antithyroid drugs over 5 years with positive TRAb. RNA was extracted from PBMCs in TRIzol for both TCR sequencing and RNA sequencing. Graves' disease was diagnosed according to American Thyroid Association guidelines. The patients came from an endocrinology department in Xi'an, China. From each patient, about 9 milliliters of peripheral blood was collected into an EDTA anticoagulant tube. Ficoll Paque Plus density gradient separation was used to isolate PBMCs, and no further T cell sorting was done. An Agilent 2100 Bioanalyzer and agarose gel were used to check RNA quality, while a NanoDrop 2000 measured RNA concentration. The library was built by means of multiplex PCR. Sequencing relied on an Illumina HiSeq 4000. TCR beta libraries were built with iRepertoire HTBI primers and Arm-PCR amplification of CDR3 regions. PCR products were gel purified before sequencing. The published analysis was carried out like this. Across samples, 60 to 80 TRBV and 15 or so TRBJ segments were identified and used for gene usage analysis of CDR3 amino acid clonotypes. Filtered high-quality paired reads were merged into contigs using COPE and FqMerger. Contigs were aligned with BLAST to IMGT TRBV, TRBD and TRBJ reference genes, and CDR3 was defined per IMGT. Clonotypes above 0.1% frequency were classified as highly expanded clones. Repertoire diversity was measured by Shannon entropy, and V-J evenness by the Gini coefficient. A clonotype was considered public if more than one individual shared it. Starting from the raw public reads, TCRdb applied fastp trimming at Q25, assembled clones with MiXCR and retained in-frame beta chains. Rows merge per CDR3 protein into single entries with the most common DNA and genes. These V and J calls rely on TCRdb rather than the paper's analysis. Here the sample has about 660,000 distinct CDR3 sequences; about 30% occur a single time. The ten top clones hold around 42% of the sample.

The CDR3 holds 12 amino acids from the cysteine to the phenylalanine. The sequence is cut down to CDR3 DNA, 36 bases in frame from base 1. The germline V gene supplies CDR1 MNHNS and CDR2 SASEGT. The trim is 6 bases for V and 3 bases for J, with a gap of 8 bases between the germline ends. Source: peripheral blood mononuclear cells (PBMCs), taken when the disease was refractory, from a patient treated with antithyroid drugs. The rearrangement joined TRBV6-1 to TRBJ1-2; TRBD1 is perhaps the D gene, given 5 matching bases. The sequence derives from a female donor with Graves disease. The nucleotides are TGTGCCAGCAGACAGGAAGACTATGGCTACACCTTC. This sequence encodes CASRQEDYGYTF.